What follows is one T cell receptor beta chain and its context. The antigen is undetermined. Use of 60 Vbeta and 13 Jbeta primers characterized the PCR. Original methodology: Approximately 86 million unique TCR beta chains, 9 million to 11 million shared, were counted in a later analysis. The assay was immunoSEQ multiplex PCR, and TCRdb's table has in-frame clones only and misses some. V, J and clone size are those of that table, while D and trimming were read from the DNA. This sample has 85,000 to 100,000 clones, with around 82% found just once. The data derive from a study of cytomegalovirus exposure and HLA in healthy donors. For the study at large: As released early, the data held 70 million to 95 million unique TCRs from HLA-typed donors.

The study, taken as a whole, reports: With later analysis, a missense DCLRE1C variant became linked to TCR beta V- and J-gene trimming. Serostatus for CMV was the only available immune exposure information.

V dropped 0 bases and J dropped 2 bases, with 9 bases sitting between them. The CDR3 has 16 residues. CDR1 is SGDLS, CDR2 YYNGEE, per germline. This TCR was sampled from a middle-aged man in good health and CMV-seronegative. The sequenced sample consisted of PBMCs. The gene calls are TRBV9 and TRBJ2-6, with a possible D match to TRBD2 (6 bases). The DNA of the CDR3 is TGTGCCAGCAGCGTAGCTGGGGAGGCTGGGGCCAACGTCCTGACTTTC. Its translation: CASSVAGEAGANVLTF. The entire variable domain, with the rest obtained from reference TRBV9 and TRBJ2-6, is as follows: DSGVTQTPKHLITATGQRVTLRCSPRSGDLSVYWYQQSLDQGLQFLIQYYNGEERAKGNILERFSAQQFPDLHSELNLSSLELGDSALYFCASSVAGEAGANVLTFGAGSRLTVL.